Included here is one T cell receptor (beta chain) sequence, with context. The antigen is undetermined. The CDR3 sequence is 14 residues long. V shed 3 bases and J shed 2 bases, with 9 bases lying between them. Germline CDR1 LNHNV, CDR2 YYDKDF (reference sequence). PCR used 60 Vbeta primers and 13 Jbeta primers. Libraries were prepared by immunoSEQ multiplex PCR; TCRdb keeps only in-frame clonotypes and omits some of them. The top ten clones hold around 0.24% of a sample with 100,000 to 150,000 clones, around 80% of them seen once. This entry is derived from a study of cytomegalovirus exposure and HLA in healthy donors. Findings of the study overall: It was taken for granted in presence/absence analyses that sequencing depth across donors was roughly uniform.

This chain uses TRBV15 with TRBJ2-3, with a weak D call TRBD2 (6 bases). This receptor was taken from a man aged 50-60 years in good health and CMV-seronegative. The sequencing input was PBMCs. DNA for the CDR3: TGTGCCACCAGCAGCCCGGGGGACACAGATACGCAGTATTTT. The encoded protein is CATSSPGDTDTQYF.